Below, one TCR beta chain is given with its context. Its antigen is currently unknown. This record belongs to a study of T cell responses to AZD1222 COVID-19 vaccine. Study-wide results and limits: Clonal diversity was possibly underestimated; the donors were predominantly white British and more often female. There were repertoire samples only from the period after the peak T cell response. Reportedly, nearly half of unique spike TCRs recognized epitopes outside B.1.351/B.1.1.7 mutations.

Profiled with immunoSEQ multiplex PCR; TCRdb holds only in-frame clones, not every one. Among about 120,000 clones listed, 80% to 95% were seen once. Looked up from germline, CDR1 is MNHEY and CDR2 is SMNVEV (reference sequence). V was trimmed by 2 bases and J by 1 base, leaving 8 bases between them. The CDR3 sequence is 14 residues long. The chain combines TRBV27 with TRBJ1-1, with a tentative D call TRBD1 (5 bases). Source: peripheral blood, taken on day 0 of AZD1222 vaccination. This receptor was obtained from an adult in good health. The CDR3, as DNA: TGTGCCAGCAGTTTAGGGGGGTGGAACACTGAAGCTTTCTTT. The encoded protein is CASSLGGWNTEAFF.